A selection of T cell receptor beta chains follows, all from one sample in a study of Ad26.COV2.S vaccination and SARS-CoV-2 variants. The method was immunoSEQ multiplex PCR; TCRdb's version includes in-frame clones alone and lacks a portion of them. The table has hundreds of thousands of clones, about 89% seen once; the top ten hold approximately 1.5%. The source was peripheral blood, collected in a trial of Ad26.COV2.S vaccine versus placebo. The receptors were sampled from a person aged 18-65 years who received the Ad26.COV2.S COVID-19 vaccine or a placebo. CDR3s include the opening cysteine and the closing phenylalanine or tryptophan.

V gene,J gene,CDR3 length,CDR3 protein
TRBV6-2/TRBV6-3,TRBJ2-3,14,CASSLPGRTDTQYF
TRBV11-2,TRBJ2-7,13,CASSLDFKTEQYF
TRBV6-2/TRBV6-3,TRBJ2-5,14,CASSWDRVEETQYF
TRBV5-1,TRBJ1-4,15,CASSPAAGAHEKLFF
TRBV12-3/TRBV12-4,TRBJ2-7,11,CASSSLYEQYF
TRBV29-1,TRBJ1-4,11,CSVEDNEKLFF
TRBV6-2/TRBV6-3,TRBJ2-1,13,CASSLGLLNEQFF
TRBV7-2,TRBJ2-7,17,CASSLGAPGQGTYEQYF
TRBV4-2,TRBJ2-5,15,CASSQPSPRGETQYF
TRBV9,TRBJ2-5,14,CASSVGGWGETQYF
TRBV7-9,TRBJ1-2,15,CASSPPGGRLEGYTF
TRBV7-2,TRBJ1-1,12,CASSFGDTEAFF
TRBV5-1,TRBJ1-4,15,CASSRSFATNEKLFF
TRBV9,TRBJ1-1,15,CASSVGSGMNTEAFF
TRBV7-9,TRBJ1-5,16,CASSNTTGPSNQPQHF
TRBV2,TRBJ2-1,15,CASSDLRQGPDEQFF
TRBV18,TRBJ2-5,14,CASSPRQGQETQYF
TRBV4-2,TRBJ1-4,19,CASSQPDQGKGLGNEKLFF
TRBV7-2,TRBJ1-3,14,CASSLGVSGNTIYF
TRBV15,TRBJ1-1,15,CATSRVGDPGQEAFF
TRBV5-1,TRBJ2-4,13,CASSSGQGNIQYF
TRBV18,TRBJ1-6,14,CASSTTGGESPLHF
TRBV9,TRBJ2-7,15,CASSVDLQGGNEQYF
TRBV6-2/TRBV6-3,TRBJ2-1,18,CASSFGLAGASIYNEQFF
TRBV4-1,TRBJ1-5,15,CASSQSAEGTPAQHF
TRBV9,TRBJ2-1,15,CASSVASTPYNEQFF
TRBV2,TRBJ1-2,14,CASSEGTGGDGYTF
TRBV5-1,TRBJ1-4,15,CASSLGQGGNEKLFF
TRBV4-2,TRBJ1-6,17,CASSPPRTGFGGSPLHF
TRBV6-2/TRBV6-3,TRBJ2-7,15,CASSRTAGGSYEQYF
TRBV19,TRBJ2-7,13,CASSSGQGYEQYF
TRBV6-4,TRBJ2-7,13,CAPEGGPPYEQYF
TRBV6-1,TRBJ1-5,17,CASSDFVHGLSNQPQHF
TRBV7-9,TRBJ2-5,14,CASSLNWGQETQYF
TRBV24-1,TRBJ2-3,16,CATSDGPREGTDTQYF